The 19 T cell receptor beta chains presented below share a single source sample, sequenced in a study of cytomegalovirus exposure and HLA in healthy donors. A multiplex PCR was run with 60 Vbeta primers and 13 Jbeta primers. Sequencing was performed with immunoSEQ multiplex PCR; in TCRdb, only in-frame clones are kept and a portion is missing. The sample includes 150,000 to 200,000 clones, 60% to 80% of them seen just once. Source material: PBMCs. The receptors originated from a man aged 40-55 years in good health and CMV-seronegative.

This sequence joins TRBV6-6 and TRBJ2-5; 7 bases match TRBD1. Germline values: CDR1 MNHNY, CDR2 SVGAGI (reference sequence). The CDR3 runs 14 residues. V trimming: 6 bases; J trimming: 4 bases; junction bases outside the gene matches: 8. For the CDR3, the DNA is TGTGCCAGCAGGGCCGGACAGGTCGGAGAGACCCAGTACTTC. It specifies CASRAGQVGETQYF.

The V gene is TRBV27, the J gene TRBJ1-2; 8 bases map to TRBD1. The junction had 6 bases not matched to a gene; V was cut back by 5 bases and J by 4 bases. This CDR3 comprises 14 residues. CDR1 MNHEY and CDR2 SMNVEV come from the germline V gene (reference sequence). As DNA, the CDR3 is TGTGCCAGCAGTACTGGACAGGGATCCTATGGCTACACCTTC. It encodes CASSTGQGSYGYTF.

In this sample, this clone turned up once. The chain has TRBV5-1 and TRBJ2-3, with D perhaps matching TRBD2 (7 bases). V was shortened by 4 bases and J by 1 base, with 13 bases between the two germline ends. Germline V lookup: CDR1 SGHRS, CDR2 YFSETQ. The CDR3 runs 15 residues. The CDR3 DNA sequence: TGCGCCAGCAGCGGACGGGGGGCGGGCACAGATACGCAGTATTTT. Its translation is CASSGRGAGTDTQYF.

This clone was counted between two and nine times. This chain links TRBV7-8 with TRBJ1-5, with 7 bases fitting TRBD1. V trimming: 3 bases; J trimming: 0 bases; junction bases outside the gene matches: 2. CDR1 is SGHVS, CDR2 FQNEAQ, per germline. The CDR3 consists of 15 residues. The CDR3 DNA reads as TGTGCCAGCAGCTTTACAGGGGATAGCAATCAGCCCCAGCATTTT. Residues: CASSFTGDSNQPQHF. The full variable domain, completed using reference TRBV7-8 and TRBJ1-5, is GAGVSQSPRYKVAKRGQDVALRCDPISGHVSLFWYQQALGQGPEFLTYFQNEAQLDKSGLPSDRFFAERPEGSVSTLKIQRTQQEDSAVYLCASSFTGDSNQPQHFGDGTRLSIL.

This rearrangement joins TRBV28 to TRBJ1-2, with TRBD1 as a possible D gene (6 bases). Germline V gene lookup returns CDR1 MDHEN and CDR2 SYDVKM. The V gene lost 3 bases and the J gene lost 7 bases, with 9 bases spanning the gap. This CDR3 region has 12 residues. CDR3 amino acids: CASSFQGSGYTF. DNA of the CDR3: TGTGCCAGCAGTTTTCAGGGGAGTGGCTACACCTTC.

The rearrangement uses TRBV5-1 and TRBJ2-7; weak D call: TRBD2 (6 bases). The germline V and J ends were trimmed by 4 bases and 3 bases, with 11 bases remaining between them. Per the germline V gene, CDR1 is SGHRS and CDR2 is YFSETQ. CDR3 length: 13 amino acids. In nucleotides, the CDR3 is TGCGCCAGCAGCGGGACTGGGGGCTACGAGCAGTACTTC. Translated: CASSGTGGYEQYF.

CDR3 residues: CASSSDRVGVRTDTQYF. The CDR3 bases are TGCGCCAGCAGCTCGGACAGAGTCGGGGTTAGAACAGATACGCAGTATTTT. The chain combines TRBV5-1 with TRBJ2-3, with D maybe TRBD1 (6 bases). The CDR3 has 17 residues. In germline, CDR1 is SGHRS, CDR2 YFSETQ. The V gene lost 3 bases and the J gene lost 3 bases, with 20 bases spanning the gap.

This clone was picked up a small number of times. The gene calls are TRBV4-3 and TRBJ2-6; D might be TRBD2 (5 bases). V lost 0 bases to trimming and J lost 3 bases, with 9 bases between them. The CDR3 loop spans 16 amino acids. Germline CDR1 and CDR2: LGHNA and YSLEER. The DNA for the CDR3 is TGCGCCAGCAGCCAAGATCGAGGGTTTGGGGCCAACGTCCTGACTTTC. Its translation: CASSQDRGFGANVLTF.

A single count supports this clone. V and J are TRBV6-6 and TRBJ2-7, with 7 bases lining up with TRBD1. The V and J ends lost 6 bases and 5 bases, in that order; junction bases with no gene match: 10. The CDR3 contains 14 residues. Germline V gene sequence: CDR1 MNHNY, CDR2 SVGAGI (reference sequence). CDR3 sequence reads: CASSSRDRTNEQYF. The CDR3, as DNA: TGTGCCAGCAGCTCCCGGGACAGAACCAACGAGCAGTACTTC.

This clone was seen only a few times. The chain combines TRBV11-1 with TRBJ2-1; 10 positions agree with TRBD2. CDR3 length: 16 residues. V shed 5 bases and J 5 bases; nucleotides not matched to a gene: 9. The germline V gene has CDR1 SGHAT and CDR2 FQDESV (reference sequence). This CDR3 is CASSPKREGRHNEQFF. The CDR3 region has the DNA TGTGCCAGCAGCCCGAAGCGGGAGGGCCGTCACAATGAGCAGTTCTTC.

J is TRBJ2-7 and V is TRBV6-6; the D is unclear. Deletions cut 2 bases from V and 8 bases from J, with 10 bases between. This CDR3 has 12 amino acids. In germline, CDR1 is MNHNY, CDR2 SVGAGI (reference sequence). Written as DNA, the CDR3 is TGTGCCAGCAGTTACGAGAGAAGTCAGCAGTACTTC. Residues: CASSYERSQQYF.

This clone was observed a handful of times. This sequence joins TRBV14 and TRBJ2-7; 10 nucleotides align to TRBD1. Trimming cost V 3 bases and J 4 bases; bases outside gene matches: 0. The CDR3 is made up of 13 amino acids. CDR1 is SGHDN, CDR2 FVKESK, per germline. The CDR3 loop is CASSQGQGYEQYF. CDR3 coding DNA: TGTGCCAGCAGCCAGGGACAGGGGTACGAGCAGTACTTC. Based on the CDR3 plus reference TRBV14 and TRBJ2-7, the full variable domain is EAGVTQFPSHSVIEKGQTVTLRCDPISGHDNLYWYRRVMGKEIKFLLHFVKESKQDESGMPNNRFLAERTGGTYSTLKVQPAELEDSGVYFCASSQGQGYEQYFGPGTRLTVT.

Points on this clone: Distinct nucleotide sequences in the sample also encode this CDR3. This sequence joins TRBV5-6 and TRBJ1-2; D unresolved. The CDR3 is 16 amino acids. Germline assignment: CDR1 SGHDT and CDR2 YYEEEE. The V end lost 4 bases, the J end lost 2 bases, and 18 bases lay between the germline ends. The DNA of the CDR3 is TGTGCCAGCAGCCCAAACTCGATTACAGCCAACTATGGCTACACCTTC. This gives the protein CASSPNSITANYGYTF. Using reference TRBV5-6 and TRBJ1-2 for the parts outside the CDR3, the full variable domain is DAGVTQSPTHLIKTRGQQVTLRCSPKSGHDTVSWYQQALGQGPQFIFQYYEEEERQRGNFPDRFSGHQFPNYSSELNVNALLLGDSALYLCASSPNSITANYGYTFGSGTRLTVV.

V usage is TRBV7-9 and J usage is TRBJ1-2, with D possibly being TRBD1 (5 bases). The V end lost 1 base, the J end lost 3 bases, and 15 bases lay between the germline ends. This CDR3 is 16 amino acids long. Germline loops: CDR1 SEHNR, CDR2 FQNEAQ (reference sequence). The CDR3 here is CASSLGQGGRDYGYTF. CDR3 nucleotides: TGTGCCAGCAGCTTAGGGCAGGGAGGAAGGGACTATGGCTACACCTTC.

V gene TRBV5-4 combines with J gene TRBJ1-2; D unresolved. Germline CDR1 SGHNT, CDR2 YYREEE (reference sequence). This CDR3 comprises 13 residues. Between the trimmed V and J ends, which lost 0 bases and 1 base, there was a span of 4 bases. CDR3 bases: TGTGCCAGCAGCTTGGGCGGTAACTATGGCTACACCTTC. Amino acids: CASSLGGNYGYTF.

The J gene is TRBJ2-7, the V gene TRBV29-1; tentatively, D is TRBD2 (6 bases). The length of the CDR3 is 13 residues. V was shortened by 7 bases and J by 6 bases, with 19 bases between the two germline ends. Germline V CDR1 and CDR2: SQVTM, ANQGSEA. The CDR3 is CSAQGPLGSEQYF. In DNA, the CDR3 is TGCAGCGCCCAGGGCCCCCTCGGGAGCGAGCAGTACTTC.

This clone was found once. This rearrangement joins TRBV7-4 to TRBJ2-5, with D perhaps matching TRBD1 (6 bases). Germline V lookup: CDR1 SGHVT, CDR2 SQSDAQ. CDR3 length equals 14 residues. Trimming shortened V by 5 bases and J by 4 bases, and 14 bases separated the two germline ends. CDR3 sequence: CASSLQGCGETQYF. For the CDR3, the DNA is TGTGCCAGCAGCCTACAGGGTTGTGGAGAGACCCAGTACTTC.

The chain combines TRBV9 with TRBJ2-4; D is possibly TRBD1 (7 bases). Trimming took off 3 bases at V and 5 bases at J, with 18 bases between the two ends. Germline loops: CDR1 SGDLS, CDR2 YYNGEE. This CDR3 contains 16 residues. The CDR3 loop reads CASSGEGLRGQNIQYF. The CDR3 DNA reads TGTGCCAGCAGCGGAGAGGGACTGAGGGGGCAAAACATTCAGTACTTC. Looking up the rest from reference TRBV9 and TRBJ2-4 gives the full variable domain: DSGVTQTPKHLITATGQRVTLRCSPRSGDLSVYWYQQSLDQGLQFLIQYYNGEERAKGNILERFSAQQFPDLHSELNLSSLELGDSALYFCASSGEGLRGQNIQYFGAGTRLSVL.

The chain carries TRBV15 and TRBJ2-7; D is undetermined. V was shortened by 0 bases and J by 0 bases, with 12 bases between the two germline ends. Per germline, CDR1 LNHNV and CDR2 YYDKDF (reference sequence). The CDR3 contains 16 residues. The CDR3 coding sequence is TGTGCCACCAGCAGAGAACACAGCACCAGCTCCTACGAGCAGTACTTC. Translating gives CATSREHSTSSYEQYF.